Each of the 5 T cell receptor beta chains below was sequenced from the same sample in a study of naive and memory T cell subsets. Adult healthy volunteers gave 2.5 ml peripheral blood for whole-blood RNA. Reverse transcription of blood and skin TCR RNA was primed at alpha and beta constant regions. TCRdb redid the calling of the 5' RACE reads with MiXCR, one entry per CDR3 protein. The table records approximately 24,000 distinct CDR3 sequences, approximately 20% of them present only once. The receptor set was obtained from a female donor in good health.

This clonotype was counted ten times or more. The chain recombines TRBV29-1 with TRBJ2-7, with 7 positions matching TRBD2. This CDR3 is built from 10 residues. V was clipped by 7 bases and J by 7 bases; unmatched bases: 4. Germline V gene sequence: CDR1 SQVTM, CDR2 ANQGSEA. CDR3 amino acids: CSAWGGEQYF. The CDR3 DNA is TGCAGCGCATGGGGGGGGGAGCAGTACTTC.

The rearrangement links TRBV25-1 to TRBJ2-1, with 7 nucleotides matching TRBD1. Germline-derived CDR1 and CDR2 are MGHDK and SYGVNS. Trimming removed 4 bases from V and 3 bases from J; junction bases left unmatched: 9. This CDR3 contains 16 residues. For the CDR3, the DNA is TGTGCCAGCAGTGCCCAGACAGGGAGTCGCTACAATGAGCAGTTCTTC. As protein: CASSAQTGSRYNEQFF.

Many counts were recorded for this clonotype. V gene TRBV18 combines with J gene TRBJ1-3; 7 nucleotides match TRBD1. V dropped 4 bases and J dropped 1; count of bases not matched to a gene: 1. CDR1 and CDR2 (germline): KGHSH, LQKENI. The CDR3 is made up of 14 amino acids. DNA for the CDR3: TGTGCCAGCTCACAGGACAGGTCTGGAAACACCATATATTTT. It encodes CASSQDRSGNTIYF.

CDR3 nucleotide sequence: TGTGCCAGCAGCCGGGGACAGGGGGTTGACATTCAGTACTTC. It translates to CASSRGQGVDIQYF. The chain recombines TRBV12-3 or TRBV12-4 with TRBJ2-4, with 11 bases aligning to TRBD1. The CDR3 consists of 14 residues. Trimming at V came to 6 bases and at J to 8 bases, leaving 6 bases not matched to a gene.

The chain is built from TRBV6-4 and TRBJ2-1; TRBD2 agrees at 7 bases. Germline V gives CDR1 MRHNA, CDR2 SNTAGT. This CDR3 comprises 15 residues. J gave up 9 bases and V 3 bases, and 11 bases lay outside the gene matches. The CDR3 protein is CASSESSGGMSEQFF. CDR3 DNA: TGTGCCAGCAGTGAGTCTAGCGGTGGTATGAGTGAGCAGTTCTTC.